This T cell receptor (beta chain) emerged from a study of blood T cell repertoires in COVID-19 (dated by TCRdb to the early 2020s). With regard to the full study: Samples from collaborators originated in the United States, Italy and Spain and spanned both the acute and convalescent phases of COVID-19. The samples were drawn from two sources: the first 160 participants of the ongoing ImmuneRACE study, and 1,254 subjects contributed by 6 global collaborators. The dataset comprised deeply sampled blood TCRbeta repertoires from subjects exposed to, actively infected with, or recovered from COVID-19. The repertoires were released in a freely available public database meant as a resource for research on the immune response to SARS-CoV-2. Where available, HLA class I and class II types were obtained from metadata supplied by the sample provider rather than from assay-based typing. The sample metadata nearly always contained a de-identified subject ID, COVID-19 status, age in years and sex. The prospective study material was composed of cDNA or gDNA derived from T cells, B-cell-depleted T cells, or PBMCs.

Participants in the prospective study were aged roughly 18 to 95 years, lived in under 30 United States geographic areas, and enrolled through a virtual design. In the prospective study, participants were assigned to cohorts based on the clinical history participants reported in a screening survey and a study questionnaire. Recovered participants in ImmuneRACE Cohort 3 were defined as having two consecutive negative NP/OP PCR tests, clearance from a healthcare professional, or resolution of symptoms. In the prospective study, whole blood, serum and a nasopharyngeal or oropharyngeal swab were collected from each participant by mobile phlebotomists. Over a roughly two-month period, participants in the prospective study had the option of providing additional blood draws and questionnaires. Prospective study blood samples were shipped either frozen or at room temperature before DNA extraction. This clone has only a few counts. Its antigen is still unknown. Qualities for individual bases were not recorded, and no much larger clone is one base off.

The immunoSEQ Assay, a bias-controlled multiplex PCR, was used to amplify TCRbeta CDR3 regions from genomic DNA. Under the source paper's analysis protocol: Nucleated cell counts per sample were estimated from amplification of reference gene primers within the assay. To quantify the absolute abundance of each unique TCRbeta CDR3 rearrangement, sequence reads were collapsed and filtered. For each sample, productive Simpson clonality was calculated as the square root of Simpson's diversity index over productive rearrangements. TCRdb stores this immuneACCESS table with in-frame sequences only. Part of the clones is absent; in the studies checked, under half of the shortfall reflects unresolved V genes, and no reason is known for the rest. The V and J calls and the clone size are those of that table, but D and trimming were determined from the DNA. The sample table lists 110,000 to 150,000 clones, around 87% of them with a count of one. Approximately 10% of the sample belongs to the ten largest clones.

Broader findings and caveats from the paper: The amount of clinical and demographic metadata varied by source and participant and was provided uncurated.

For CDR1 and CDR2, the germline V gene lists SGHAT and FQNNGV. Unmatched junction bases come to 20, with V trimmed by 5 bases and J by 3 bases. Inclusive of the bounding cysteine and phenylalanine, the CDR3 is 19 residues long. The sequence is cut down to CDR3 DNA, 57 bases in frame from base 1. Recombination connected TRBV11-2 to TRBJ2-7, and 9 bases in between align with TRBD1. What was sequenced was PBMCs or T cells enriched from blood (not recorded which). The sequence came from a man aged 55 to 70 who had recovered from COVID-19. The CDR3 region reads CASSPGDRALTGPNYEQYF. The sequence in DNA is TGTGCCAGCAGCCCCGGGGACAGGGCTCTAACTGGTCCGAACTACGAGCAGTACTTC. Outside the CDR3, residues come from the reference TRBV11-2 and TRBJ2-7 proteins, so the full variable domain is: EAGVAQSPRYKIIEKRQSVAFWCNPISGHATLYWYQQILGQGPKLLIQFQNNGVVDDSQLPKDRFSAERLKGVDSTLKIQPAKLEDSAVYLCASSPGDRALTGPNYEQYFGPGTRLTVT.